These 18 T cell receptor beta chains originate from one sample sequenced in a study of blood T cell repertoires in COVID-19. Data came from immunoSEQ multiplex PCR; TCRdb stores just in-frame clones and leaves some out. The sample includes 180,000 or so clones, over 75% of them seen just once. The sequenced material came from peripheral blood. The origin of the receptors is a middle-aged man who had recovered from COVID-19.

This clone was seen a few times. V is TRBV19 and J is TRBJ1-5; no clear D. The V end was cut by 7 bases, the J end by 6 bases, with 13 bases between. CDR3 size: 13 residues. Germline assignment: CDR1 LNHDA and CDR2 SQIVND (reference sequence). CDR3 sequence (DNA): TGTGCCAGTAACCCGGAGAAGAGTCAGCCCCAGCATTTT. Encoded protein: CASNPEKSQPQHF. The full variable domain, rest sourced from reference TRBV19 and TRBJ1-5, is DGGITQSPKYLFRKEGQNVTLSCEQNLNHDAMYWYRQDPGQGLRLIYYSQIVNDFQKGDIAEGYSVSREKKESFPLTVTSAQKNPTAFYLCASNPEKSQPQHFGDGTRLSIL.

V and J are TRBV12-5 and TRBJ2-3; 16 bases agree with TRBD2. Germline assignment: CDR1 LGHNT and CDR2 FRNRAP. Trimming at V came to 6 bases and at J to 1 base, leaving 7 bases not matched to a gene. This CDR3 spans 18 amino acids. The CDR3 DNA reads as TGTGCTAGTGGACTCGGGACTAGCGGGAGGGCCGGCACAGATACGCAGTATTTT. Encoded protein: CASGLGTSGRAGTDTQYF.

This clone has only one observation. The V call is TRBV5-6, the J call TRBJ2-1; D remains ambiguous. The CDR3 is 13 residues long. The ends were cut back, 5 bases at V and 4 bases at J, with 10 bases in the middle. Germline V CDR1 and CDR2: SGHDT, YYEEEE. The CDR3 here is CASRYDGYNEQFF. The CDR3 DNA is TGTGCCAGCAGATACGACGGGTACAATGAGCAGTTCTTC.

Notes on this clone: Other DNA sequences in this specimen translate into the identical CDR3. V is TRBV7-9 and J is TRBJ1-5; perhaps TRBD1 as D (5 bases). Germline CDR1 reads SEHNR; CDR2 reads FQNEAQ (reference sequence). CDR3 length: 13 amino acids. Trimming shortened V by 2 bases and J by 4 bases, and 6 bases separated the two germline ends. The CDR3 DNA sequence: TGTGCCAGCAGCTTAACAGGAAATCAGCCCCAGCATTTT. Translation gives CASSLTGNQPQHF.

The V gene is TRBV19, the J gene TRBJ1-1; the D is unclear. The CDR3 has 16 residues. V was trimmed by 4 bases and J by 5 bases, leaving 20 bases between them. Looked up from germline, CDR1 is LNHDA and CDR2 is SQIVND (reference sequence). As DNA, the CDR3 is TGTGCCAGTAGTACGATTATTTCTTCGGGAGGAACTGAAGCTTTCTTT. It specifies CASSTIISSGGTEAFF.

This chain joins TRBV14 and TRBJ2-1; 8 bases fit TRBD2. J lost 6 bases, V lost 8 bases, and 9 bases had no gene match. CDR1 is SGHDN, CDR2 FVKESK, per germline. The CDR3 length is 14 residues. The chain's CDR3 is CASSPAGVSNEQFF. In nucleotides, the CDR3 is TGTGCCAGCTCCCCAGCGGGAGTATCCAATGAGCAGTTCTTC.

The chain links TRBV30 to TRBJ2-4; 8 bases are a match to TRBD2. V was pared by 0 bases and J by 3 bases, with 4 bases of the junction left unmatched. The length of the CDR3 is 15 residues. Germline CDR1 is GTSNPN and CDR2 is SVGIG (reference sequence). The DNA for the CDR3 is TGTGCCTGGAGTGTTCTAGCGGGTCACAAAAACATTCAGTACTTC. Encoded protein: CAWSVLAGHKNIQYF.

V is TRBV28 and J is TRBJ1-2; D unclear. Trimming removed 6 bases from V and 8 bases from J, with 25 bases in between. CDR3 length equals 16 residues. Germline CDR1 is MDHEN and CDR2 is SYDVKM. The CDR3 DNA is TGTGCCAGCAGCTCCTCTTCGGCAGGCCGGGCGGGAGGCTACACCTTC. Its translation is CASSSSSAGRAGGYTF.

The CDR3 bases are TGCGCCAGCAGCCAAGGGCAGGACTCCTACAATGAGCAGTTCTTC. Translating it yields CASSQGQDSYNEQFF. The chain uses TRBV4-1 and TRBJ2-1; no definite D call. The CDR3 is 15 residues long. Germline V gene data show CDR1 as MGHRA and CDR2 as YSYEKL. V lost 1 base, J lost 0 bases, and 7 bases lay in between.

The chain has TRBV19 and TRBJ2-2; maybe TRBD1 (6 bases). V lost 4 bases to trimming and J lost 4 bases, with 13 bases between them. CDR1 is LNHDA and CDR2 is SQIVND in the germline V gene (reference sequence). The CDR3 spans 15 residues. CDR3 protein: CASSKGTFGTGELFF. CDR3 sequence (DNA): TGTGCCAGTAGTAAAGGGACATTTGGCACCGGGGAGCTGTTTTTT.

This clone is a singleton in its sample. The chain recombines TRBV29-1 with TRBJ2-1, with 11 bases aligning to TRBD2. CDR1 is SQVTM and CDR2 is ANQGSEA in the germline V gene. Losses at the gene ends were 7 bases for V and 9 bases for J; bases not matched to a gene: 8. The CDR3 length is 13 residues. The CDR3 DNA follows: TGCAGCGCGCTAGCGGGAGGTGAGGGTGAGCAGTTCTTC. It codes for CSALAGGEGEQFF.

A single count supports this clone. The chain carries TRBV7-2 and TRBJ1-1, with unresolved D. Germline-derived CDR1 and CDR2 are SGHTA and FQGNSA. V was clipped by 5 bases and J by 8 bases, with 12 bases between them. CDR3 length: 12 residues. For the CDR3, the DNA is TGTGCCAGCAGCCCACCTTTGGCCGAAGCTTTCTTT. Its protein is CASSPPLAEAFF. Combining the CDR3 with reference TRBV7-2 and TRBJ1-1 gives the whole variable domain GAGVSQSPSNKVTEKGKDVELRCDPISGHTALYWYRQSLGQGLEFLIYFQGNSAPDKSGLPSDRFSAERTGGSVSTLTIQRTQQEDSAVYLCASSPPLAEAFFGQGTRLTVV.

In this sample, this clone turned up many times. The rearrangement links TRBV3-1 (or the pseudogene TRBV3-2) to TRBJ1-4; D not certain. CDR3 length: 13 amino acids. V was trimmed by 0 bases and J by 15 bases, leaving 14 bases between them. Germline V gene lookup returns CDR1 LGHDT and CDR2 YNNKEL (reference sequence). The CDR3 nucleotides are TGTGCCAGCAGCCAAGACACCCGCGCGGCTTTGTTTTTT. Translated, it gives CASSQDTRAALFF.

The CDR3 nucleotides are TGTGCCAGCAGCTTAGGCAGGGGGCAAAGAAACACTGAAGCTTTCTTT. This sequence encodes CASSLGRGQRNTEAFF. The chain recombines TRBV7-8 with TRBJ1-1, with TRBD1 matching 8 bases. The CDR3 runs 16 residues. Germline CDR1 reads SGHVS; CDR2 reads FQNEAQ. The V segment lost 1 base and the J segment 2 bases; nucleotides outside the gene matches: 6. The full variable domain, rest sourced from reference TRBV7-8 and TRBJ1-1, is GAGVSQSPRYKVAKRGQDVALRCDPISGHVSLFWYQQALGQGPEFLTYFQNEAQLDKSGLPSDRFFAERPEGSVSTLKIQRTQQEDSAVYLCASSLGRGQRNTEAFFGQGTRLTVV.

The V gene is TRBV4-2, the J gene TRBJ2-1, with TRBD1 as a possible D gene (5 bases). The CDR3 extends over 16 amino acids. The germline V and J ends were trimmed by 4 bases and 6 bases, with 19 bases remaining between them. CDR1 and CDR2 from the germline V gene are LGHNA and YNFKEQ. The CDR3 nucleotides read TGTGCCAGCAGCCTGCCGACTCACTCAAGGGGCAATGAGCAGTTCTTC. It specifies CASSLPTHSRGNEQFF.

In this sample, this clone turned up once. The CDR3 region has the DNA TGTGCCACTTTCCCAGTCTTGTTGTATAGCACAGATACGCAGTATTTT. It is translated as CATFPVLLYSTDTQYF. The gene calls are TRBV19 and TRBJ2-3; D remains unclear. The CDR3 consists of 16 residues. The germline V gene has CDR1 LNHDA and CDR2 SQIVND (reference sequence). With 10 bases removed from V and 0 bases from J, the gap between germline ends came to 20 bases. The variable domain in full, with the rest retrieved from reference TRBV19 and TRBJ2-3, is DGGITQSPKYLFRKEGQNVTLSCEQNLNHDAMYWYRQDPGQGLRLIYYSQIVNDFQKGDIAEGYSVSREKKESFPLTVTSAQKNPTAFYLCATFPVLLYSTDTQYFGPGTRLTVL.

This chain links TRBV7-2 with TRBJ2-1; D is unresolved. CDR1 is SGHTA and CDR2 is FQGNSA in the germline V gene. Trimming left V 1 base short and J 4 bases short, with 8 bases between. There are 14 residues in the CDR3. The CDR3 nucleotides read TGTGCCAGCAGCTTAGTCAGATTTTACAATGAGCAGTTCTTC. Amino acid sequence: CASSLVRFYNEQFF. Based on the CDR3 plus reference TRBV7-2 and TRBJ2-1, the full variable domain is GAGVSQSPSNKVTEKGKDVELRCDPISGHTALYWYRQSLGQGLEFLIYFQGNSAPDKSGLPSDRFSAERTGGSVSTLTIQRTQQEDSAVYLCASSLVRFYNEQFFGPGTRLTVL.

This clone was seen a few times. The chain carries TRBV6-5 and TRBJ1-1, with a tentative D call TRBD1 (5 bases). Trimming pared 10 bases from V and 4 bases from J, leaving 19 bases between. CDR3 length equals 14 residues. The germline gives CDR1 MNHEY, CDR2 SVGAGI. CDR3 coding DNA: TGTGCCAACGGGAGGGCCGCGGGGGGCACTGAAGCTTTCTTT. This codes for CANGRAAGGTEAFF.